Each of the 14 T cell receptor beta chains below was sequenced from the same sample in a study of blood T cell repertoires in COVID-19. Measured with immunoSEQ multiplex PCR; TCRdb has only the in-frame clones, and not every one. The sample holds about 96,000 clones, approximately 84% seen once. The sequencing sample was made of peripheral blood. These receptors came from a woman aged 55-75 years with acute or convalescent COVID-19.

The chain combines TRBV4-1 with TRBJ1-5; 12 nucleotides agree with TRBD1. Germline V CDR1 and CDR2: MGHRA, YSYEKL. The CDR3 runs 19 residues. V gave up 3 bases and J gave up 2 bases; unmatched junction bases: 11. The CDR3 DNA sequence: TGCGCCAGCAGCCACGGGGGGACAGGGGGCGCCGTTCGCAATCAGCCCCAGCATTTT. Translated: CASSHGGTGGAVRNQPQHF.

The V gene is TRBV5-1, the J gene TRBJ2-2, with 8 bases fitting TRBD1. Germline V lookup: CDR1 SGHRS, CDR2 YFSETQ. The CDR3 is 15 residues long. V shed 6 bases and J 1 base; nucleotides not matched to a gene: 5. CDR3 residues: CASNFGTGNTGELFF. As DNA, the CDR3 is TGCGCCAGCAATTTTGGGACAGGGAACACCGGGGAGCTGTTTTTT.

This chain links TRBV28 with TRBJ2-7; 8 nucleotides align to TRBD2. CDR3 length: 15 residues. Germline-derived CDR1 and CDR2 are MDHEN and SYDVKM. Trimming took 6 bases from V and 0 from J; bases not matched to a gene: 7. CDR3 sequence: CASRPRGGTSYEQYF. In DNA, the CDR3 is TGTGCCAGCAGACCCCGGGGGGGGACCTCCTACGAGCAGTACTTC.

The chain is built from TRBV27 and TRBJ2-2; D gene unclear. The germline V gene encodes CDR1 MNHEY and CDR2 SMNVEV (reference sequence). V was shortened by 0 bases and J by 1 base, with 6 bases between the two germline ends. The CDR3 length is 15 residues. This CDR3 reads CASSLSLGNTGELFF. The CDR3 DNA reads TGTGCCAGCAGTTTATCGCTAGGGAACACCGGGGAGCTGTTTTTT.

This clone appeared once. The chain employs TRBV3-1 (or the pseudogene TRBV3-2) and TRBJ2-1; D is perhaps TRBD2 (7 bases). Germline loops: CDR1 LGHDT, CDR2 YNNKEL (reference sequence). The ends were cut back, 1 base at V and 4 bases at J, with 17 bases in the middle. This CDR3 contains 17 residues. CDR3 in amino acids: CASSQARWRGGYNEQFF. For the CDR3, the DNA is TGTGCCAGCAGCCAAGCGCGATGGAGGGGGGGGTACAATGAGCAGTTCTTC.

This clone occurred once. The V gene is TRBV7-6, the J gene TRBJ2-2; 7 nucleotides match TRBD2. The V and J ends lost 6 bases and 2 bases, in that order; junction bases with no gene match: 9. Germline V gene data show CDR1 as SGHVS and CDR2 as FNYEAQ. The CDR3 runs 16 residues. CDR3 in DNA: TGTGCCAGCAGGGCAATGGGGGGGTCCAACACCGGGGAGCTGTTTTTT. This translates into CASRAMGGSNTGELFF.

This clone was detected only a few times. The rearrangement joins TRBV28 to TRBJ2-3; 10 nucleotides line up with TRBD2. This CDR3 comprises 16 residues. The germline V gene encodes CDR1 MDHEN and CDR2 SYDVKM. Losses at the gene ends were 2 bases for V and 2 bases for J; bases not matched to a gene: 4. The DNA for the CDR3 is TGTGCCAGCAGTTTAATAGCGGGGGGATTCACAGATACGCAGTATTTT. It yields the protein CASSLIAGGFTDTQYF.

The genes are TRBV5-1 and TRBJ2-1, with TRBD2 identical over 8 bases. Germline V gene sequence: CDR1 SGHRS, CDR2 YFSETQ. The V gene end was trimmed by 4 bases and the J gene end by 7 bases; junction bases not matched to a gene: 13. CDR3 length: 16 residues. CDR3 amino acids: CASSLEVAGGLNEQFF. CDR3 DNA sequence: TGCGCCAGCAGCCTCGAGGTCGCGGGGGGCCTGAATGAGCAGTTCTTC.

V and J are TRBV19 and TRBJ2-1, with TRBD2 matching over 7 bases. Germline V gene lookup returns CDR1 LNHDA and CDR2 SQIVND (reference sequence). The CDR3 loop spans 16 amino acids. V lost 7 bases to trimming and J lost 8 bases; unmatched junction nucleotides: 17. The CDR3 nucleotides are TGTGCCAGTACCCCCCCCTGGACTAGTATGACCGATGAGCAGTTCTTC. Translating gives CASTPPWTSMTDEQFF.

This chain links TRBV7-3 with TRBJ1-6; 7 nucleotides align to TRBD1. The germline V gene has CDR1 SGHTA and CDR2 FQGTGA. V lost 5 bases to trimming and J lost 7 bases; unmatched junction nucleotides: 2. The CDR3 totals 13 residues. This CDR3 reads CASSRQGNSPLHF. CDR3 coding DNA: TGTGCCAGCAGCAGACAGGGAAATTCACCCCTCCACTTT. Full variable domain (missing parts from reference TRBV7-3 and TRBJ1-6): GAGVSQTPSNKVTEKGKYVELRCDPISGHTALYWYRQSLGQGPEFLIYFQGTGAADDSGLPNDRFFAVRPEGSVSTLKIQRTERGDSAVYLCASSRQGNSPLHFGNGTRLTVT.

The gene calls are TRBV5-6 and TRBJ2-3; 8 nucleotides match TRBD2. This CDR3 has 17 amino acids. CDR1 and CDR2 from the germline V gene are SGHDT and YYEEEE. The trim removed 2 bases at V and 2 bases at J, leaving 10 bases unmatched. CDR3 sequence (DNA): TGTGCCAGCAGCTTATTTCTCGGGCGGGGGGTCACAGATACGCAGTATTTT. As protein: CASSLFLGRGVTDTQYF.

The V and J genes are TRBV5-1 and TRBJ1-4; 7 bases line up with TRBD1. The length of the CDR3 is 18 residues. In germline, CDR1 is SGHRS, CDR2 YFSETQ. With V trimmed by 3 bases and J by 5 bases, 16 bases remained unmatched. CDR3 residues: CASSYAPITGAVNEKLFF. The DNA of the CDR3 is TGCGCCAGCAGCTACGCTCCCATTACAGGGGCTGTGAATGAAAAACTGTTTTTT.

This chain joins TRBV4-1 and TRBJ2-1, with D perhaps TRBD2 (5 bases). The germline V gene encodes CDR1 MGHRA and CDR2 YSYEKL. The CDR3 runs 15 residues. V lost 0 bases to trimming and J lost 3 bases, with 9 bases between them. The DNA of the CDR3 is TGCGCCAGCAGCCAAGACCGGGGAATCTACAATGAGCAGTTCTTC. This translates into CASSQDRGIYNEQFF.

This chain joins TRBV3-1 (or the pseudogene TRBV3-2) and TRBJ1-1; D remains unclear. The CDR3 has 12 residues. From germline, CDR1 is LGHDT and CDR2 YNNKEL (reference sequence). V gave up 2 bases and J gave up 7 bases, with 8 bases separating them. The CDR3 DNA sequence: TGTGCCAGCAGCCAATTTCCCCTTGAAGCTTTCTTT. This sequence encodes CASSQFPLEAFF.